The clone carrying this T cell receptor (beta chain) was seen once. No antigen is known for it. RNA transcripts served as the template for amplifying TCR beta CDR3 regions. The primer set for the first-round RT-PCR of the TCR CDR3 was HTBI. TCRdb used MiXCR to reprocess the multiplex PCR reads, holding one entry per CDR3 protein. The sample yields about 330,000 distinct CDR3 sequences, about 13% seen once. The CDR3 consists of 15 residues. Germline lookup yields CDR1 SGHAT and CDR2 FQNNGV. Trimming cost V 3 bases and J 3 bases; bases outside gene matches: 3. The PBMCs were sourced from fresh peripheral blood (about 9.7 ml). This specimen belongs to a study of T cells in Graves' hyperthyroidism and ophthalmopathy. Overall study: Peripheral blood sampling occurred at initial diagnosis, before any treatment.

Study-level points and caveats: In validation, the model predicted ophthalmopathy. These predictions came a median about 6.5 months before onset.

The clonotype was recovered from a woman between 35 and 50 years old with Graves' ophthalmopathy. Sequenced input: blood. The V call is TRBV11-2, the J call TRBJ2-3, with 10 bases fitting TRBD1. The CDR3 sequence is CASSLGQGWTDTQYF. In DNA form, the CDR3 reads TGTGCCAGCAGCTTGGGACAGGGGTGGACAGATACGCAGTATTTT.